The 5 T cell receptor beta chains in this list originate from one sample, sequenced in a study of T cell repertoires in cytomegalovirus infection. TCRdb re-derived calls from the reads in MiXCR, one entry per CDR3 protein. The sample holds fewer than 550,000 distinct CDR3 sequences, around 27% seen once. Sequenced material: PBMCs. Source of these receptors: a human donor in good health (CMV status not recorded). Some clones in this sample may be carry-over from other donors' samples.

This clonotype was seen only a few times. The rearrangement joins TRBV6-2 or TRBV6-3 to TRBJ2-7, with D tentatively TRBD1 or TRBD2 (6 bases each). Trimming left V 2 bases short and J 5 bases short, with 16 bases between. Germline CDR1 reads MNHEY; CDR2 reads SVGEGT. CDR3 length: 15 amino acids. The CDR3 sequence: CASSYLPRGLHEQYV. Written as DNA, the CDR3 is TGTGCCAGCAGTTACCTACCCCGGGGGCTTCACGAGCAGTACGTC.

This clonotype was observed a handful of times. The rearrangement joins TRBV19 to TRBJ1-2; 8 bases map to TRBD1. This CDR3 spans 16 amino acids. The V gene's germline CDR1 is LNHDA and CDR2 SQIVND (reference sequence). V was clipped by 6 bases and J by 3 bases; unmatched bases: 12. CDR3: CASRRTGLDTYYGYTF. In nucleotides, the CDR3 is TGTGCCAGTAGGCGGACAGGGCTGGACACCTACTATGGCTACACCTTC.

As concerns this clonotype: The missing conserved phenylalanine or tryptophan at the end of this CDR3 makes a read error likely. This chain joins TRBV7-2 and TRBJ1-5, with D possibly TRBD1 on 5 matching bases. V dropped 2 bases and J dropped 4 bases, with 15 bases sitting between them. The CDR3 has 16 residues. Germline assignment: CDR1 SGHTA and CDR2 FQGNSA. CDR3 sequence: CASSLFGEGVNQPQHL. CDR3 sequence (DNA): TGTGCCAGCAGCTTATTTGGGGAAGGGGTGAATCAGCCCCAGCATTTA.

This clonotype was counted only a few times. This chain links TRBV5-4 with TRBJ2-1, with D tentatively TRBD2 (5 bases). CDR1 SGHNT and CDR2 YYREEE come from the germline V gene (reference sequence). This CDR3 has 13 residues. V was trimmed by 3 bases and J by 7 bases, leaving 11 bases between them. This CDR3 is CASSSPPGNEQFF. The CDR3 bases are TGTGCCAGCAGCTCGCCCCCGGGGAATGAGCAGTTCTTC.

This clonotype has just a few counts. The CDR3 DNA sequence: TGCAGTGCTAGCCGGTTTTCGGCTAGCGAGCAGTTCTTC. Translation gives CSASRFSASEQFF. The chain recombines TRBV20-1 with TRBJ2-1; D possibly corresponds to TRBD2 (5 bases). Trimming cost V 3 bases and J 10 bases, with 16 bases left between them. CDR1 and CDR2 (germline): DFQATT, SNEGSKA (reference sequence). The CDR3 covers 13 residues.